Listed below are T cell receptor beta chains from one sample, sequenced in a study of blood T cell repertoires in COVID-19. Libraries were prepared by immunoSEQ multiplex PCR; TCRdb keeps only in-frame clonotypes and omits some of them. The repertoire holds about 280,000 clones, with around nine tenths as singletons. Sequences were obtained from peripheral blood. All receptors come from a man aged 40-55 years with acute or convalescent COVID-19. Both conserved end residues are part of each CDR3. A D gene is named only where the DNA matches it firmly. The size field is filled for only some rows; it gives once, few, many or a size class.

d_gene: TRBD2
j_gene: TRBJ2-3
len: 18
abundance: -
v_gene: TRBV7-3
CDR3aa: CASSDPQAGGPGADTQYF
CDR3nt: TGTGCCAGCAGCGATCCCCAAGCGGGGGGGCCTGGTGCGGATACGCAGTATTTT

d_gene: -
j_gene: TRBJ2-4
len: 15
abundance: -
v_gene: TRBV27
CDR3aa: CASSLLTIAKNIQYF
CDR3nt: TGTGCCAGCAGTTTACTCACAATAGCCAAAAACATTCAGTACTTC

d_gene: -
j_gene: TRBJ2-7
len: 15
abundance: once
v_gene: TRBV10-2
CDR3aa: CASSEAGDSSYEQYF
CDR3nt: TGCGCCAGCAGTGAGGCAGGTGACAGCTCCTACGAGCAGTACTTC

d_gene: TRBD1
j_gene: TRBJ1-1
len: 14
abundance: -
v_gene: TRBV19
CDR3aa: CASSQGTGFTEAFF
CDR3nt: TGTGCCAGTAGTCAAGGGACAGGCTTCACTGAAGCTTTCTTT

d_gene: -
j_gene: TRBJ1-4
len: 16
abundance: -
v_gene: TRBV5-4
CDR3aa: CASSSQIPGGNEKLFF
CDR3nt: TGTGCCAGCAGCTCTCAGATCCCCGGGGGTAATGAAAAACTGTTTTTT

d_gene: TRBD2
j_gene: TRBJ2-7
len: 16
abundance: -
v_gene: TRBV20-1
CDR3aa: CSASPGGANFYYEQYF
CDR3nt: TGCAGTGCTAGTCCGGGAGGGGCGAACTTCTATTACGAGCAGTACTTC

d_gene: TRBD1
j_gene: TRBJ1-4
len: 16
abundance: -
v_gene: TRBV14
CDR3aa: CASSPPDRDTSEKLFF
CDR3nt: TGTGCCAGCAGCCCTCCGGACAGGGACACTTCTGAAAAACTGTTTTTT

d_gene: -
j_gene: TRBJ1-1
len: 14
abundance: -
v_gene: TRBV2
CDR3aa: CASSEEGDYTEAFF
CDR3nt: TGTGCCAGCAGTGAAGAGGGAGACTACACTGAAGCTTTCTTT

d_gene: -
j_gene: TRBJ1-3
len: 16
abundance: -
v_gene: TRBV7-2
CDR3aa: CASSLVPGVAGNTIYF
CDR3nt: TGTGCCAGCAGCTTAGTACCAGGGGTAGCTGGAAACACCATATATTTT

d_gene: -
j_gene: TRBJ2-3
len: 18
abundance: -
v_gene: TRBV15
CDR3aa: CATSRHPRAGDITDTQYF
CDR3nt: TGTGCCACCAGCAGACACCCGCGGGCAGGGGACATCACAGATACGCAGTATTTT

d_gene: -
j_gene: TRBJ1-2
len: 12
abundance: once
v_gene: TRBV3-1/TRBV3-2
CDR3aa: CASSQAGLGYTF
CDR3nt: TGTGCCAGCAGCCAGGCAGGGCTCGGCTACACCTTC

d_gene: TRBD1
j_gene: TRBJ1-1
len: 12
abundance: -
v_gene: TRBV29-1
CDR3aa: CSVDRVRTEAFF
CDR3nt: TGCAGCGTAGACAGGGTGCGAACTGAAGCTTTCTTT

d_gene: TRBD1
j_gene: TRBJ2-2
len: 14
abundance: once
v_gene: TRBV6-5
CDR3aa: CASERGGGIRELFF
CDR3nt: TGTGCCAGCGAAAGAGGGGGCGGAATCCGGGAGCTGTTTTTT

d_gene: TRBD2
j_gene: TRBJ2-3
len: 16
abundance: -
v_gene: TRBV11-2
CDR3aa: CASSARLAGGTDTQYF
CDR3nt: TGTGCCAGCAGCGCAAGACTAGCGGGGGGCACAGATACGCAGTATTTT

d_gene: -
j_gene: TRBJ2-3
len: 14
abundance: -
v_gene: TRBV7-3
CDR3aa: CASSLDSNTDTQYF
CDR3nt: TGTGCCAGCAGCCTCGACAGCAACACAGATACGCAGTATTTT

d_gene: TRBD1
j_gene: TRBJ1-5
len: 14
abundance: -
v_gene: TRBV5-1
CDR3aa: CASSQGGPNQPQHF
CDR3nt: TGCGCCAGCAGCCAGGGGGGACCCAATCAGCCCCAGCATTTT

d_gene: TRBD1
j_gene: TRBJ2-7
len: 17
abundance: -
v_gene: TRBV6-1
CDR3aa: CASSVNRGSSYFYEQYF
CDR3nt: TGTGCCAGCAGTGTGAACAGGGGGTCCTCATATTTTTACGAGCAGTACTTC

d_gene: TRBD1
j_gene: TRBJ2-7
len: 15
abundance: -
v_gene: TRBV30
CDR3aa: CAWSVGTGAFYEQYF
CDR3nt: TGTGCCTGGAGTGTGGGGACAGGGGCTTTCTACGAGCAGTACTTC

d_gene: -
j_gene: TRBJ1-1
len: 13
abundance: few
v_gene: TRBV6-4
CDR3aa: CASSPMWGGNAFF
CDR3nt: TGTGCCAGCAGCCCCATGTGGGGGGGTAATGCTTTCTTT

d_gene: TRBD2
j_gene: TRBJ2-7
len: 16
abundance: -
v_gene: TRBV23-1
CDR3aa: CASSQTRRGGSYEQYF
CDR3nt: TGCGCCAGCAGTCAAACCAGGCGGGGGGGCTCCTACGAGCAGTACTTC

d_gene: TRBD1
j_gene: TRBJ2-4
len: 13
abundance: -
v_gene: TRBV6-5
CDR3aa: CASSYGQGRDKYF
CDR3nt: TGTGCCAGCAGTTACGGACAGGGAAGGGACAAGTACTTC

d_gene: TRBD1
j_gene: TRBJ1-1
len: 13
abundance: -
v_gene: TRBV5-5
CDR3aa: CASSDTGGTEAFF
CDR3nt: TGTGCCAGCAGCGACACAGGGGGCACTGAAGCTTTCTTT

d_gene: TRBD1
j_gene: TRBJ2-7
len: 15
abundance: -
v_gene: TRBV10-3
CDR3aa: CAIRELRQGRYEQYF
CDR3nt: TGTGCCATCAGGGAACTGAGACAGGGGCGCTACGAGCAGTACTTC

d_gene: -
j_gene: TRBJ2-2
len: 16
abundance: -
v_gene: TRBV30
CDR3aa: CAWSVTWQAPIGELFF
CDR3nt: TGTGCCTGGAGTGTAACGTGGCAGGCCCCCATCGGGGAGCTGTTTTTT

d_gene: -
j_gene: TRBJ2-3
len: 14
abundance: -
v_gene: TRBV28
CDR3aa: CASSSSSGTPKEYF
CDR3nt: TGTGCCAGCAGTTCGTCCTCCGGGACTCCCAAGGAGTATTTT

d_gene: -
j_gene: TRBJ1-5
len: 15
abundance: -
v_gene: TRBV2
CDR3aa: CASSRQDLSNQPQHF
CDR3nt: TGTGCCAGCAGTCGACAGGACCTTAGCAATCAGCCCCAGCATTTT

d_gene: -
j_gene: TRBJ2-3
len: 15
abundance: -
v_gene: TRBV6-6
CDR3aa: CASSYRGGGTDTQYF
CDR3nt: TGTGCCAGCAGCTACAGGGGGGGTGGTACAGATACGCAGTATTTT

d_gene: -
j_gene: TRBJ2-3
len: 15
abundance: -
v_gene: TRBV5-5
CDR3aa: CASSFVGGSTDTQYF
CDR3nt: TGTGCCAGCAGCTTTGTCGGGGGAAGCACAGATACGCAGTATTTT

d_gene: -
j_gene: TRBJ1-2
len: 13
abundance: -
v_gene: TRBV14
CDR3aa: CASSQAVRYGYTF
CDR3nt: TGTGCCAGCAGCCAAGCCGTTCGGTATGGCTACACCTTC

d_gene: -
j_gene: TRBJ1-1
len: 13
abundance: -
v_gene: TRBV19
CDR3aa: CASKYRADTEAFF
CDR3nt: TGTGCCAGTAAGTACAGGGCGGATACTGAAGCTTTCTTT

d_gene: -
j_gene: TRBJ2-7
len: 14
abundance: -
v_gene: TRBV3-1/TRBV3-2
CDR3aa: CASSQVDSSYEQYF
CDR3nt: TGTGCCAGCAGCCAAGTGGACAGCTCCTACGAGCAGTACTTC

d_gene: TRBD1
j_gene: TRBJ2-2
len: 15
abundance: -
v_gene: TRBV27
CDR3aa: CASSLGTVNTGELFF
CDR3nt: TGTGCCAGCAGTTTAGGGACAGTTAACACCGGGGAGCTGTTTTTT

d_gene: -
j_gene: TRBJ1-2
len: 12
abundance: -
v_gene: TRBV6-4
CDR3aa: CASSDPGQGYTF
CDR3nt: TGTGCCAGCAGTGACCCCGGACAGGGCTACACCTTC

d_gene: -
j_gene: TRBJ1-1
len: 15
abundance: few
v_gene: TRBV7-9
CDR3aa: CASRDWEGMNTEAFF
CDR3nt: TGTGCCAGCAGGGACTGGGAGGGTATGAACACTGAAGCTTTCTTT

d_gene: -
j_gene: TRBJ2-1
len: 14
abundance: -
v_gene: TRBV5-1
CDR3aa: CASSRGAIHNEQFF
CDR3nt: TGCGCCAGCAGCCGGGGGGCCATCCACAATGAGCAGTTCTTC

d_gene: -
j_gene: TRBJ1-6
len: 14
abundance: -
v_gene: TRBV6-5
CDR3aa: CASTGGGSQVTLHF
CDR3nt: TGTGCCAGCACCGGGGGAGGGTCCCAGGTAACCCTCCACTTT

d_gene: TRBD1
j_gene: TRBJ1-4
len: 13
abundance: -
v_gene: TRBV19
CDR3aa: CASRHRGDEKLFF
CDR3nt: TGTGCCAGTAGGCACAGGGGGGATGAAAAACTGTTTTTT

d_gene: -
j_gene: TRBJ1-6
len: 14
abundance: once
v_gene: TRBV2
CDR3aa: CARTTGTPNSPLHF
CDR3nt: TGTGCCAGGACCACCGGGACACCTAATTCACCCCTCCACTTT

d_gene: -
j_gene: TRBJ2-4
len: 15
abundance: -
v_gene: TRBV4-1
CDR3aa: CASSQEGTPGNIQYF
CDR3nt: TGCGCCAGCAGCCAAGAGGGGACTCCCGGGAACATTCAGTACTTC

d_gene: -
j_gene: TRBJ1-2
len: 15
abundance: once
v_gene: TRBV9
CDR3aa: CASSVDEGAGYGYTF
CDR3nt: TGTGCCAGCAGCGTAGATGAAGGGGCAGGGTATGGCTACACCTTC

d_gene: TRBD1
j_gene: TRBJ2-3
len: 13
abundance: -
v_gene: TRBV30
CDR3aa: CAWDRGTTDTQYF
CDR3nt: TGTGCCTGGGACAGGGGGACGACAGATACGCAGTATTTT

d_gene: TRBD2
j_gene: TRBJ2-3
len: 15
abundance: -
v_gene: TRBV28
CDR3aa: CASSGGVIGTDTQYF
CDR3nt: TGTGCCAGCAGTGGGGGGGTCATTGGCACAGATACGCAGTATTTT

d_gene: -
j_gene: TRBJ1-5
len: 14
abundance: -
v_gene: TRBV6-5
CDR3aa: CASSAGLNNQPQHF
CDR3nt: TGTGCCAGCAGCGCGGGCCTCAATAATCAGCCCCAGCATTTT

d_gene: TRBD1
j_gene: TRBJ1-5
len: 15
abundance: -
v_gene: TRBV19
CDR3aa: CASSPSVGTAKPQHF
CDR3nt: TGTGCCAGTAGTCCCTCGGTTGGGACAGCAAAGCCCCAGCATTTT

d_gene: -
j_gene: TRBJ1-2
len: 15
abundance: -
v_gene: TRBV7-3
CDR3aa: CASSVRGAKYDGYTF
CDR3nt: TGTGCCAGCAGCGTCCGGGGGGCGAAGTATGATGGCTACACCTTC

d_gene: -
j_gene: TRBJ1-1
len: 15
abundance: once
v_gene: TRBV6-6
CDR3aa: CASRDVQGRNTEAFF
CDR3nt: TGTGCCAGCAGAGATGTACAGGGAAGGAACACTGAAGCTTTCTTT

d_gene: -
j_gene: TRBJ2-4
len: 13
abundance: -
v_gene: TRBV4-1
CDR3aa: CASSLVGGDAQYF
CDR3nt: TGCGCCAGCAGCCTTGTAGGGGGGGACGCTCAGTACTTC

d_gene: -
j_gene: TRBJ1-1
len: 13
abundance: -
v_gene: TRBV19
CDR3aa: CASSFQLNTEAFF
CDR3nt: TGTGCCAGTAGTTTCCAATTGAACACTGAAGCTTTCTTT

d_gene: -
j_gene: TRBJ2-7
len: 14
abundance: few
v_gene: TRBV6-6
CDR3aa: CASSTEGSTYEQYF
CDR3nt: TGTGCCAGCAGTACTGAGGGCAGCACCTACGAGCAGTACTTC

d_gene: -
j_gene: TRBJ2-1
len: 15
abundance: -
v_gene: TRBV2
CDR3aa: CASSRENGATGEQFF
CDR3nt: TGTGCCAGCAGTCGGGAGAACGGGGCTACGGGTGAGCAGTTCTTC

d_gene: -
j_gene: TRBJ2-1
len: 14
abundance: -
v_gene: TRBV24-1
CDR3aa: CATSDPSGVGEQFF
CDR3nt: TGTGCCACCAGTGATCCTTCAGGGGTGGGTGAGCAGTTCTTC

d_gene: TRBD2
j_gene: TRBJ2-1
len: 12
abundance: -
v_gene: TRBV6-5
CDR3aa: CASTGTNNEQFF
CDR3nt: TGTGCCAGCACCGGGACTAACAATGAGCAGTTCTTC